This record concerns one TCR beta chain sequence. These data originate in a study of blood T cell repertoires in COVID-19. Study background: COVID-19 samples, acute and convalescent, were from the United States, Italy and Spain.

Trimming took 4 bases from V and 1 from J; bases not matched to a gene: 7. The CDR3 length is 15 residues. CDR1 is SGDLS, CDR2 YYNGEE, per germline. Per the authors' pipeline: It was from reference gene primer amplification that nucleated cell counts were estimated. Profiled with immunoSEQ multiplex PCR; TCRdb holds only in-frame clones, not every one. V and J calls and clone size come straight from that table; D and trimming were deduced from the DNA. The repertoire holds roughly 700,000 clones, with about nine tenths as singletons. V is TRBV9 and J is TRBJ2-5, with 7 bases identical to TRBD1. The clonotype originates from a woman between 18 and 30 years old with acute or convalescent COVID-19. Sequencing used peripheral blood. The CDR3 protein is CASSPIDRVQETQYF. The CDR3 region has the DNA TGTGCCAGCAGCCCAATCGACAGGGTCCAAGAGACCCAGTACTTC.